This entry lists 5 T cell receptor beta chains sequenced from one sample in a study of shared clonotypes between healthy human individuals. The assay was immunoSEQ multiplex PCR, and TCRdb's table has in-frame clones only and misses some. The data hold 400,000 to 500,000 clones, with over 65% observed a single time. Sequenced material: PBMCs. These receptors all come from a woman aged 40 to 49 in good health. Some clones in this sample may be carry-over from other donors' samples.

The V gene is TRBV2, the J gene TRBJ2-1, with TRBD2 matching over 7 bases. The length of the CDR3 is 14 residues. Germline V gene data show CDR1 as SNHLY and CDR2 as FYNNEI. Unmatched junction bases numbered 8, after V lost 6 bases and J lost 6 bases. The CDR3 protein is CASRGVAGSNEQFF. The CDR3 nucleotides are TGTGCCAGCAGGGGGGTAGCGGGCTCCAATGAGCAGTTCTTC. Looking up the rest from reference TRBV2 and TRBJ2-1 gives the full variable domain: EPEVTQTPSHQVTQMGQEVILRCVPISNHLYFYWYRQILGQKVEFLVSFYNNEISEKSEIFDDQFSVERPDGSNFTLKIRSTKLEDSAMYFCASRGVAGSNEQFFGPGTRLTVL.

A note on this clone: Distinct nucleotide sequences in the sample also encode this CDR3. The chain recombines TRBV4-2 with TRBJ2-2; 9 bases are shared with TRBD2. J was trimmed by 1 base and V by 3 bases; bases with no gene match: 9. This CDR3 is 18 amino acids long. Per germline, CDR1 LGHNA and CDR2 YNFKEQ. CDR3 nucleotides: TGTGCCAGCAGCCAGGGGTCGGGACTAGCTTTGAACACCGGGGAGCTGTTTTTT. Residues: CASSQGSGLALNTGELFF.

This chain connects TRBV1 to TRBJ2-6; TRBD1 reflects the table's D call only, with no check against the DNA. TRBV1 constitutes a pseudogene. The CDR3 sequence is 16 residues long. The CDR3: CTSSQGDTSGANVLTF. The CDR3, as DNA: TGCACCAGCAGCCAAGGGGACACATCTGGGGCCAACGTCCTGACTTTC.

The V gene is TRBV7-2, the J gene TRBJ1-1; no firm D call. The germline V and J ends were trimmed by 5 bases and 0 bases, with 7 bases remaining between them. This CDR3 spans 13 amino acids. Looked up from germline, CDR1 is SGHTA and CDR2 is FQGNSA. The CDR3 DNA is TGTGCCAGCAGCCCGGGGATGAACACTGAAGCTTTCTTT. Translating it yields CASSPGMNTEAFF. Variable domain in full (rest from reference TRBV7-2 and TRBJ1-1): GAGVSQSPSNKVTEKGKDVELRCDPISGHTALYWYRQSLGQGLEFLIYFQGNSAPDKSGLPSDRFSAERTGGSVSTLTIQRTQQEDSAVYLCASSPGMNTEAFFGQGTRLTVV.

This chain connects TRBV27 to TRBJ1-2; 9 nucleotides line up with TRBD1. The CDR3 length is 15 residues. Unmatched junction bases numbered 10, after V lost 4 bases and J lost 7 bases. Germline V gene lookup returns CDR1 MNHEY and CDR2 SMNVEV (reference sequence). The CDR3 is CASSSPGTGLFGYTF. CDR3 sequence (DNA): TGTGCCAGCAGTTCCCCCGGGACAGGGTTGTTTGGCTACACCTTC.